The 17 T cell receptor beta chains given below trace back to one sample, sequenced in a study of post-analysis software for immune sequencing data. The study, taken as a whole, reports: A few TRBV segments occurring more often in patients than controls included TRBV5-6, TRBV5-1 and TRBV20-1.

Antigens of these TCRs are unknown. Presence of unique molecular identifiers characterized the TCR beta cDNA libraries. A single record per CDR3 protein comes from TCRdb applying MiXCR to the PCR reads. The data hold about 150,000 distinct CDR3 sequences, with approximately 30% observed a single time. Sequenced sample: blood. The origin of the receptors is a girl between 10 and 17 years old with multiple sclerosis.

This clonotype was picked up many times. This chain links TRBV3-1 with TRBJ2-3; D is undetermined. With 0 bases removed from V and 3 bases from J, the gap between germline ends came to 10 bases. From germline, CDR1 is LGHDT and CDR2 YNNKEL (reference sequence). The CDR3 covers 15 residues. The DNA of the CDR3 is TGTGCCAGCAGCCAAGAGGCCCAACGTACAGATACGCAGTATTTT. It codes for CASSQEAQRTDTQYF.

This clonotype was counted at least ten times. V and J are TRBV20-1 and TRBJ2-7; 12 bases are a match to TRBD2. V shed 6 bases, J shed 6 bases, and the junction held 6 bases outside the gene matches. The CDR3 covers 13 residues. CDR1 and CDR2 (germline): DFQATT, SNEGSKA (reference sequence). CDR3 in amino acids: CSARLAGASEQYF. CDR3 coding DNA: TGCAGTGCCCGACTAGCGGGAGCTTCCGAGCAGTACTTC.

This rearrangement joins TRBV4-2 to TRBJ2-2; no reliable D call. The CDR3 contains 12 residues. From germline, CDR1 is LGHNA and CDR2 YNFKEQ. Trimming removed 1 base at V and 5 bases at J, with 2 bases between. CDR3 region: CASSQGTGELFF. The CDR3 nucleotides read TGTGCCAGCAGCCAAGGGACCGGGGAGCTGTTTTTT.

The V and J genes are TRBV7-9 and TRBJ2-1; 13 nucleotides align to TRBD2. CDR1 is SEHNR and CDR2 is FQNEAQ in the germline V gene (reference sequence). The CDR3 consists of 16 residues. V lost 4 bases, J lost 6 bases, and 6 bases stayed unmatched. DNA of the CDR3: TGTGCCAGCAGCTACCCGACTAGCGGGAGGTCCAATGAGCAGTTCTTC. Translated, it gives CASSYPTSGRSNEQFF.

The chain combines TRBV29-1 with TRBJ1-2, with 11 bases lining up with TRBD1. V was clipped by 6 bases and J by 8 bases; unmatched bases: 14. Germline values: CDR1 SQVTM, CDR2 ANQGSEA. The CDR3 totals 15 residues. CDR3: CSVEHTGQGARGYTF. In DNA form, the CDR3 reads TGCAGCGTCGAGCATACTGGACAGGGGGCGCGAGGCTACACCTTC.

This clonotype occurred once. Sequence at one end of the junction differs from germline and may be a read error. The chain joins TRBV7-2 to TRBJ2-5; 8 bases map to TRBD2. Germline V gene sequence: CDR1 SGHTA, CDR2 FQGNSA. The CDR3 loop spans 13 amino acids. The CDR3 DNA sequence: TGTGCCAGCAGCCAGAGCGGGAGAGAGACCCACTACTTC. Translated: CASSQSGRETHYF.

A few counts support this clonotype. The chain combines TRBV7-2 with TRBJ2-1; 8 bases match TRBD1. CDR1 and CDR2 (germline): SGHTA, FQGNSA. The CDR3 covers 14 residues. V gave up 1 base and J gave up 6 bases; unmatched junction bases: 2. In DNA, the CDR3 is TGTGCCAGCAGCTTAGAACAGGGGGGCAATGAGCAGTTCTTC. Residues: CASSLEQGGNEQFF.

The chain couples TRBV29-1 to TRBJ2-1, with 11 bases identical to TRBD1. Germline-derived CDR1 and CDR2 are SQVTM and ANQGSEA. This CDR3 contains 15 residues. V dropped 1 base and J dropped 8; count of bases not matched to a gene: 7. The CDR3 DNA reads TGCAGCGTTGAAGGGGACAGGGGGGTCGCATATGAGCAGTTCTTC. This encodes CSVEGDRGVAYEQFF.

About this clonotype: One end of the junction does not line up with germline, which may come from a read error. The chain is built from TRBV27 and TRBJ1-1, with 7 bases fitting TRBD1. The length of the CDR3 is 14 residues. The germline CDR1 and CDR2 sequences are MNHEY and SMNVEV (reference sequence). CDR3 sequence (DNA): TGTGCCAGTAGTTTTGAGGGGGCTGCAACTGAAGCTTTCTTT. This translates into CASSFEGAATEAFF.

The CDR3 loop is CASSVGLTGGAYNEQFF. The CDR3 DNA reads as TGTGCCAGCAGCGTAGGACTAACGGGAGGTGCCTACAATGAGCAGTTCTTC. This chain links TRBV9 with TRBJ2-1, with TRBD2 identical over 7 bases. CDR3 length equals 17 residues. Germline lookup yields CDR1 SGDLS and CDR2 YYNGEE. Trimming took 0 bases from V and 2 from J; bases not matched to a gene: 8. The entire variable domain, with the rest obtained from reference TRBV9 and TRBJ2-1, is as follows: DSGVTQTPKHLITATGQRVTLRCSPRSGDLSVYWYQQSLDQGLQFLIQYYNGEERAKGNILERFSAQQFPDLHSELNLSSLELGDSALYFCASSVGLTGGAYNEQFFGPGTRLTVL.

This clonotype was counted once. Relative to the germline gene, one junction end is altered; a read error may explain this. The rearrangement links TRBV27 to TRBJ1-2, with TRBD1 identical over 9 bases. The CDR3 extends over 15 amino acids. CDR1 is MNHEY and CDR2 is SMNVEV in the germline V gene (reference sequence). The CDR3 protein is CACSLQGARTYGYTF. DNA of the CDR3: TGTGCCTGCAGTTTACAGGGGGCGCGGACTTATGGCTACACCTTC.

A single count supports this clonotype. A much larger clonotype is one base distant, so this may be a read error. This CDR3 reads CASSWAVAGETQYF. In DNA, the CDR3 is TGCGCCAGCAGCTGGGCCGTAGCTGGAGAGACCCAGTACTTC. The chain is built from TRBV5-1 and TRBJ2-5; D is ambiguous. The length of the CDR3 is 14 residues. The germline V and J ends were trimmed by 3 bases and 4 bases, with 13 bases remaining between them. Germline V gives CDR1 SGHRS, CDR2 YFSETQ.

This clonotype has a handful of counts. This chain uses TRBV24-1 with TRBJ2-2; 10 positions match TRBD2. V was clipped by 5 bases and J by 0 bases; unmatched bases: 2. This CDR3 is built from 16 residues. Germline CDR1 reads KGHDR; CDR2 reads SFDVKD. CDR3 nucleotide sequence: TGTGCCACCAGTGTAGCGGGAGGCACGAACACCGGGGAGCTGTTTTTT. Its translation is CATSVAGGTNTGELFF.

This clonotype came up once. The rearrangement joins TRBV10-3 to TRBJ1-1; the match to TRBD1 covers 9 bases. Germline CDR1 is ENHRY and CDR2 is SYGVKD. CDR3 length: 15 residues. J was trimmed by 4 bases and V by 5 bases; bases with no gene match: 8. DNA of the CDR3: TGTGCCATCAGTACGGACAGGGGACTGGGCACTGAAGCTTTCTTT. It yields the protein CAISTDRGLGTEAFF.

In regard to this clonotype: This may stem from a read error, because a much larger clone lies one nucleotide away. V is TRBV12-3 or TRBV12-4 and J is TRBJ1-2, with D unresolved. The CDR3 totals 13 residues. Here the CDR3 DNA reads TGTGCCGGCAGTTTAGACACCTACTATGGCTACACCTTC. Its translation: CAGSLDTYYGYTF.

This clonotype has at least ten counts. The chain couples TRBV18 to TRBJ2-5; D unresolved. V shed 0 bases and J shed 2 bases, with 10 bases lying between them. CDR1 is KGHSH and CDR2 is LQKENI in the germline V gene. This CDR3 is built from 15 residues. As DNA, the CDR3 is TGTGCCAGCTCACCACCGGCCCGGGCGCAAGAGACCCAGTACTTC. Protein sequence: CASSPPARAQETQYF.

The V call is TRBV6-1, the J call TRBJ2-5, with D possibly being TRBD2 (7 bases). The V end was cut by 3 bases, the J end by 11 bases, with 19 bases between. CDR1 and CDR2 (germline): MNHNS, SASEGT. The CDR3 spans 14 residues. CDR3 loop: CASSDGGSRGEQYF. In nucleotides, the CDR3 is TGTGCCAGCAGTGATGGCGGGAGTAGGGGGGAGCAGTACTTC.